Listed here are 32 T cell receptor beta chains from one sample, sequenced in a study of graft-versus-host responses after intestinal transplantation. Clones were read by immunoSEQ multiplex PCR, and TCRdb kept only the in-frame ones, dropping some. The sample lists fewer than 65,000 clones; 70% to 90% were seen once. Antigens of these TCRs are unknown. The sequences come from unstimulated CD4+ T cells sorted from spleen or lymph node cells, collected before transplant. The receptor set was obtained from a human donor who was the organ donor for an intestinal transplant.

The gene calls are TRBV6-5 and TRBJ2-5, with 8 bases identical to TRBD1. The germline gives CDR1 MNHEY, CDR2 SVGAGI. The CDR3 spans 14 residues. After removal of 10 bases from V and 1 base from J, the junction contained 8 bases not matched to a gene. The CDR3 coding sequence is TGTGCCACCCGGGACAGGAGGCCCCAAGAGACCCAGTACTTC. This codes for CATRDRRPQETQYF.

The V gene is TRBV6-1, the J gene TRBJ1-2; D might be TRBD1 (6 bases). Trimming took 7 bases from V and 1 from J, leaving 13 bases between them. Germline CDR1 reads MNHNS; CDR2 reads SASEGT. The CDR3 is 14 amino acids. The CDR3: CASTVGRGNYGYTF. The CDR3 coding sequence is TGTGCCAGCACCGTCGGCAGGGGTAACTATGGCTACACCTTC.

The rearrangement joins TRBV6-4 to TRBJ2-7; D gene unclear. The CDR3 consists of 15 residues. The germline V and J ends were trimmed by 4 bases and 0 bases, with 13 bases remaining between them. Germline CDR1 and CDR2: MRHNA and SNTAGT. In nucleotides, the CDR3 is TGTGCCAGCAGTGGGGCCCCCACAGTCTCCTACGAGCAGTACTTC. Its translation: CASSGAPTVSYEQYF.

The CDR3 nucleotides are TGCGCCAGCAGCTCTAACCCTACAGGGGGCAGTGAAGCTTTCTTT. Translated: CASSSNPTGGSEAFF. The chain combines TRBV5-1 with TRBJ1-1; 9 nucleotides match TRBD1. The trim removed 3 bases at V and 7 bases at J, leaving 10 bases unmatched. This CDR3 region has 15 residues. Germline CDR1 reads SGHRS; CDR2 reads YFSETQ.

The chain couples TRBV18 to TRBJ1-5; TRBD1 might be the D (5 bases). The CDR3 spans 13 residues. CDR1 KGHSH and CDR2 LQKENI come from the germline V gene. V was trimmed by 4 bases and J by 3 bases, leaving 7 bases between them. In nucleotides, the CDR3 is TGTGCCAGCTCACTACAGGTCAATCAGCCCCAGCATTTT. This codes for CASSLQVNQPQHF.

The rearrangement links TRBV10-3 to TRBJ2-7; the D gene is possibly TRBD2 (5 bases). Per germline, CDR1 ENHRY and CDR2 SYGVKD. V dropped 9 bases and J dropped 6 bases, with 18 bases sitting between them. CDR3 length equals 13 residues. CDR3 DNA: TGTGCCATTAGCAGCGACGGGGTCGGCGAGCAGTACTTC. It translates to CAISSDGVGEQYF.

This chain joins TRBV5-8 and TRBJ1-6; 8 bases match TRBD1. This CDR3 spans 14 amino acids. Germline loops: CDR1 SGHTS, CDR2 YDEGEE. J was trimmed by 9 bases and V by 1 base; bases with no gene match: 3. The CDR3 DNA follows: TGTGCCAGCAGCTTGACCAGGGGGCCTTCACCCCTCCACTTT. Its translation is CASSLTRGPSPLHF.

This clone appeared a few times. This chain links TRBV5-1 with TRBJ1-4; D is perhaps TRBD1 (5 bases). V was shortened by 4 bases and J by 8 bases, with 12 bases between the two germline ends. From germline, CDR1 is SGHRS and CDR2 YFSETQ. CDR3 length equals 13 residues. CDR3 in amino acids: CASSQVGREKLFF. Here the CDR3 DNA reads TGCGCCAGCAGCCAAGTGGGGCGGGAAAAACTGTTTTTT. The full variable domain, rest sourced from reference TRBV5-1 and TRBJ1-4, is KAGVTQTPRYLIKTRGQQVTLSCSPISGHRSVSWYQQTPGQGLQFLFEYFSETQRNKGNFPGRFSGRQFSNSRSEMNVSTLELGDSALYLCASSQVGREKLFFGSGTQLSVL.

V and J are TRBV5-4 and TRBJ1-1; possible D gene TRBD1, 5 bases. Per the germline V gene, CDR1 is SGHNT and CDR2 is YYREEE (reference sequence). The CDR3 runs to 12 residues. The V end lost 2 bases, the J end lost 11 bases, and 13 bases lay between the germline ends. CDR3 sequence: CASSFGGGDAFF. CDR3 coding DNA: TGTGCCAGCAGCTTCGGCGGGGGGGACGCTTTCTTT.

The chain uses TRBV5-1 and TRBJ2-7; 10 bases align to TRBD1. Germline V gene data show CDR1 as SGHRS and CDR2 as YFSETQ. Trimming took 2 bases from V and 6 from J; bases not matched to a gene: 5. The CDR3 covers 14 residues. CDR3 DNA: TGCGCCAGCAGCTTTCCCGGGACAGGGGCCGAGCAGTACTTC. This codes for CASSFPGTGAEQYF.

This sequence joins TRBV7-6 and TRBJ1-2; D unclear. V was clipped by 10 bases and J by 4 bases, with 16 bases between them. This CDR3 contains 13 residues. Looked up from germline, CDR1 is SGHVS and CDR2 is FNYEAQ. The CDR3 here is CATTRGSRYGYTF. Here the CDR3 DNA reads TGTGCCACTACTCGAGGGAGCCGCTATGGCTACACCTTC.

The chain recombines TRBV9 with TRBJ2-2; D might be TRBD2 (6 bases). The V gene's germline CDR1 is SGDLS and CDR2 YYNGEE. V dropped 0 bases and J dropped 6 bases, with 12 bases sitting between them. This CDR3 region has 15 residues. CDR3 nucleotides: TGTGCCAGCAGCGTAGCGGGAGTGGGGGCCGGGGAGCTGTTTTTT. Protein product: CASSVAGVGAGELFF.

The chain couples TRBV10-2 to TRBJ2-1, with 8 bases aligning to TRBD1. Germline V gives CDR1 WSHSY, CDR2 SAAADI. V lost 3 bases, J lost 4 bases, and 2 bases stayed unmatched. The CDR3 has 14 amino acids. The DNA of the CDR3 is TGCGCCAGCAGTGATTGGGACAGGTACAATGAGCAGTTCTTC. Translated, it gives CASSDWDRYNEQFF.

The chain's CDR3 is CASSPHPFEDSSYNEQFF. CDR3 bases: TGCGCCAGCAGCCCACACCCTTTTGAGGATAGCTCCTACAATGAGCAGTTCTTC. The rearrangement uses TRBV4-3 and TRBJ2-1; D is ambiguous. There are 18 residues in the CDR3. Germline V gene lookup returns CDR1 LGHNA and CDR2 YSLEER. Trimming removed 4 bases at V and 0 bases at J, with 19 bases between.

The CDR3 protein is CASSLGLTPRDTQYF. DNA of the CDR3: TGTGCCAGCAGTCTGGGACTTACTCCAAGAGATACGCAGTATTTT. The chain couples TRBV7-3 to TRBJ2-3, with D possibly being TRBD2 (6 bases). This CDR3 is 15 amino acids long. The germline V and J ends were trimmed by 6 bases and 5 bases, with 18 bases remaining between them. The V gene's germline CDR1 is SGHTA and CDR2 FQGTGA.

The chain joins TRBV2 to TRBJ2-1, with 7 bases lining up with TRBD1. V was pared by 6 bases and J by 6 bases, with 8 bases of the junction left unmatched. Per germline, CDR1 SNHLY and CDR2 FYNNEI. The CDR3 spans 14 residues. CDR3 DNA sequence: TGTGCCAGCAGCGCTACAGGGGTTGGCAATGAGCAGTTCTTC. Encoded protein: CASSATGVGNEQFF.

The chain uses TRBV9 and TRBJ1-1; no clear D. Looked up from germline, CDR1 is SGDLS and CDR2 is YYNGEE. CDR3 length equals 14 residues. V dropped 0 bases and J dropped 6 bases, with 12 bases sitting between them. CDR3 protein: CASSVASSFAEAFF. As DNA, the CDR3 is TGTGCCAGCAGCGTAGCTTCTAGTTTCGCTGAAGCTTTCTTT.

The CDR3 DNA reads as TGCGCCAGCAGCCCATTCGGTGGCGGGAGCACAGATACGCAGTATTTT. Protein: CASSPFGGGSTDTQYF. V and J are TRBV5-1 and TRBJ2-3, with TRBD2 as a possible D gene (5 bases). The V end was cut by 4 bases, the J end by 0 bases, with 15 bases between. This CDR3 region has 16 residues. The germline CDR1 and CDR2 sequences are SGHRS and YFSETQ.

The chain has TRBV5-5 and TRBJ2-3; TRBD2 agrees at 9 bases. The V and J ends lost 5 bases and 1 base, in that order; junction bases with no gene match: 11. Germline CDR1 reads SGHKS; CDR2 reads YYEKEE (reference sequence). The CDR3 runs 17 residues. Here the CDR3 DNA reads TGTGCCAGCAGACAAGCTTTAGCGGGAGTGGGCACAGATACGCAGTATTTT. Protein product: CASRQALAGVGTDTQYF. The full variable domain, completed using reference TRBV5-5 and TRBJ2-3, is DAGVTQSPTHLIKTRGQQVTLRCSPISGHKSVSWYQQVLGQGPQFIFQYYEKEERGRGNFPDRFSARQFPNYSSELNVNALLLGDSALYLCASRQALAGVGTDTQYFGPGTRLTVL.

The CDR3 DNA follows: TGTGCCAGCAGCTTGGGGACAGGGGGCAGGTCCTACGAGCAGTACTTC. Its protein product is CASSLGTGGRSYEQYF. V gene TRBV7-2 combines with J gene TRBJ2-7; 12 nucleotides agree with TRBD1. With 3 bases clipped from V and 1 base from J, the junction kept 4 bases outside the gene matches. CDR1 and CDR2 from the germline V gene are SGHTA and FQGNSA. The CDR3 spans 16 residues.

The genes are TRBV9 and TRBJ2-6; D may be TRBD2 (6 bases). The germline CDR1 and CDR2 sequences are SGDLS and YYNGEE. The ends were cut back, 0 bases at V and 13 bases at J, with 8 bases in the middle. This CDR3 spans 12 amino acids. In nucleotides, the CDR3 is TGTGCCAGCAGCGTAGTGGGGAGGGTCCTGACTTTC. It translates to CASSVVGRVLTF.

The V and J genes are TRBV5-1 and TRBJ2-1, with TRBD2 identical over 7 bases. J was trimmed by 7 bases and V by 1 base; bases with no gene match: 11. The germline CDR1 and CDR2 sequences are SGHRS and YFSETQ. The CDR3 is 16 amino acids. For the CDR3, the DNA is TGCGCCAGCAGCTTGACAGGACTAGTTTCTTCGAATGAGCAGTTCTTC. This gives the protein CASSLTGLVSSNEQFF.

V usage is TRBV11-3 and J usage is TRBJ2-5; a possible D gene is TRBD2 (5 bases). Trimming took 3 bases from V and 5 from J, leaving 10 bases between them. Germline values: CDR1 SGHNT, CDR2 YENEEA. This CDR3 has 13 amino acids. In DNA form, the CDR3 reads TGTGCCAGCAGCTTTGGAGGCAGTGAGACCCAGTACTTC. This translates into CASSFGGSETQYF. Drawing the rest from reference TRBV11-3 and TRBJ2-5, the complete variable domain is EAGVVQSPRYKIIEKKQPVAFWCNPISGHNTLYWYLQNLGQGPELLIRYENEEAVDDSQLPKDRFSAERLKGVDSTLKIQPAELGDSAVYLCASSFGGSETQYFGPGTRLLVL.

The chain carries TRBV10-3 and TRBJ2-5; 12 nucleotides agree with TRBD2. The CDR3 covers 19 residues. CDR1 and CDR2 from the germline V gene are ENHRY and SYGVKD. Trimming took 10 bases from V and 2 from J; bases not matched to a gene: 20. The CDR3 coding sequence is TGTGCCACCGCAAACCTAGCGGGAGGGCCTGAGGGGGAACAAGAGACCCAGTACTTC. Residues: CATANLAGGPEGEQETQYF.

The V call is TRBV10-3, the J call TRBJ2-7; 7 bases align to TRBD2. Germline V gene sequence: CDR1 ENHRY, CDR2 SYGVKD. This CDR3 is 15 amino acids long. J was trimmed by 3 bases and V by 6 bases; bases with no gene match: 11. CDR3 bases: TGTGCCATCAGCGCACCGGGACTAAACGTCTACGAGCAGTACTTC. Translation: CAISAPGLNVYEQYF.

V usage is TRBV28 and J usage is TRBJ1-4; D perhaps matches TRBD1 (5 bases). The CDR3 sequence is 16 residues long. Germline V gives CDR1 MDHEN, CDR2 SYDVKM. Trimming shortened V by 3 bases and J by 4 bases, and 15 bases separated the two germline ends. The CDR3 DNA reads TGTGCCAGCAGTTTGGAGGGGACGGGGTATAATGAAAAACTGTTTTTT. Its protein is CASSLEGTGYNEKLFF.

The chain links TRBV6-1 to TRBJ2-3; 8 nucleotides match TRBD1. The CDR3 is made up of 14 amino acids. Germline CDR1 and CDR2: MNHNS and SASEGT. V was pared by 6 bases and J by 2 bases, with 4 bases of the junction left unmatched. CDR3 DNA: TGTGCCAGCAGGACAGGGGCACACACAGATACGCAGTATTTT. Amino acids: CASRTGAHTDTQYF.

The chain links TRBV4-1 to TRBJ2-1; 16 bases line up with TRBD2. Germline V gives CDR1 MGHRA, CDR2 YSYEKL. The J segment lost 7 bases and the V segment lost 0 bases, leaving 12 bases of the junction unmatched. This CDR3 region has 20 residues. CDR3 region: CASSQDPGTSGRATSNEQFF. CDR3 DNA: TGCGCCAGCAGCCAAGATCCCGGGACTAGCGGGAGGGCCACTAGTAATGAGCAGTTCTTC.

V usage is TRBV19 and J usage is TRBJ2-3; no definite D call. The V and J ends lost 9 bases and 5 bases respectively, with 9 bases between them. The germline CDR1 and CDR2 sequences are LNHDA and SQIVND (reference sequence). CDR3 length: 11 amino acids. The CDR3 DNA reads TGTGCCAGCAATTACGGAGATACGCAGTATTTT. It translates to CASNYGDTQYF.

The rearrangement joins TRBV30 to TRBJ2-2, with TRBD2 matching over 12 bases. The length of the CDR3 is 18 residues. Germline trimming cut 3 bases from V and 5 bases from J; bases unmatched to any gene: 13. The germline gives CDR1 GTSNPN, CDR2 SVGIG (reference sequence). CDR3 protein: CAWSAPIRLAGETGELFF. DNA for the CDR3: TGTGCCTGGAGCGCCCCGATCCGACTAGCGGGAGAGACCGGGGAGCTGTTTTTT. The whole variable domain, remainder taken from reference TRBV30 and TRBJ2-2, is SQTIHQWPATLVQPVGSPLSLECTVEGTSNPNLYWYRQAAGRGLQLLFYSVGIGQISSEVPQNLSASRPQDRQFILSSKKLLLSDSGFYLCAWSAPIRLAGETGELFFGEGSRLTVL.

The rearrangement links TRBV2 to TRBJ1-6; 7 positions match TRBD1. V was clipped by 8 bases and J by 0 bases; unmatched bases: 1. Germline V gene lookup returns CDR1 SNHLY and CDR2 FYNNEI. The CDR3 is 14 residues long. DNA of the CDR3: TGTGCCAGCCGGGACAGCTCCTATAATTCACCCCTCCACTTT. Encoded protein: CASRDSSYNSPLHF. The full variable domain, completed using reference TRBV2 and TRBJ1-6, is EPEVTQTPSHQVTQMGQEVILRCVPISNHLYFYWYRQILGQKVEFLVSFYNNEISEKSEIFDDQFSVERPDGSNFTLKIRSTKLEDSAMYFCASRDSSYNSPLHFGNGTRLTVT.

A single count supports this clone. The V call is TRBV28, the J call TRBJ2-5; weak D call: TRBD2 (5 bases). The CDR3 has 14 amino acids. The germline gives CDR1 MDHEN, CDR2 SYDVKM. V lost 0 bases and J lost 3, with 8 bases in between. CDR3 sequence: CASSLWDSKETQYF. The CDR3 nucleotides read TGTGCCAGCAGTTTATGGGACTCAAAAGAGACCCAGTACTTC.